One T cell receptor (beta chain) is described in this entry. Its antigen is currently unknown. TCRdb reprocessed the 5' RACE reads, with one entry per CDR3 protein and no DNA. Recorded here are hundreds of thousands of distinct CDR3 sequences; the top ten clones represent over 4%. The sample is drawn from a study of T cells expressing NK-cell markers. As for the study in general: Most of the eight sequenced donors tested HCMV-seropositive; one tested seronegative.

Study-level findings and limits: Whether expanded NKG2C-expressing T cell clones recognize HCMV is unknown.

The sequencing sample was made of blood T cells: a sorted CD56 or NKG2C T cell subset, CD4+ or CD8+ T cells, or bulk PBMC T cells (not recorded which). This clonotype was obtained from a man aged 18-70 years in good health.

This CDR3 is CSATGLADSYNEQFF. This chain uses TRBV20-1 with TRBJ2-1; without DNA, the TCRdb call of TRBD2 cannot be checked. Per germline, CDR1 DFQATT and CDR2 SNEGSKA (reference sequence). The CDR3 loop spans 15 amino acids.